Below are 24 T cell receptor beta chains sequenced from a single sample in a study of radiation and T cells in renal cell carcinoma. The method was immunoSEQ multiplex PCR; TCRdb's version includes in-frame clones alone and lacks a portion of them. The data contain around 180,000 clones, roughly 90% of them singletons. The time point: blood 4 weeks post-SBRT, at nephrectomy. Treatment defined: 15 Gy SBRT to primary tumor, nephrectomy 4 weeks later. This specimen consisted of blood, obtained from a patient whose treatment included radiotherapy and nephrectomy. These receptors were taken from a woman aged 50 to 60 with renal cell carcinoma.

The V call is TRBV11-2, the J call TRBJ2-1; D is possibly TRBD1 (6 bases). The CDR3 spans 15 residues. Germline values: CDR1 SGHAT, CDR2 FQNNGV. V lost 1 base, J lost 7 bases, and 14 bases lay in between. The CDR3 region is CASSLADSPINEQFF. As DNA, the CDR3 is TGTGCCAGCAGCTTAGCGGACAGTCCAATTAATGAGCAGTTCTTC.

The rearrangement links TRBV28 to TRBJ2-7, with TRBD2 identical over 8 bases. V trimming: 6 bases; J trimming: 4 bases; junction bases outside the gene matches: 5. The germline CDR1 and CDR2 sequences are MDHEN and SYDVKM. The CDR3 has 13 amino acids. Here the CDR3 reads CASRRASGYEQYF. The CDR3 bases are TGTGCCAGCAGGCGCGCTAGCGGGTACGAGCAGTACTTC.

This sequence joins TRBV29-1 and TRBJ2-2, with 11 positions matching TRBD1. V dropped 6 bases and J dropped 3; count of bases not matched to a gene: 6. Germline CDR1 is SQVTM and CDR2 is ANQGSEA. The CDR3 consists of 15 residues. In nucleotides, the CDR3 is TGCAGCGTGACGGGACAGGGGGGCGACACCGGGGAGCTGTTTTTT. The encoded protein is CSVTGQGGDTGELFF.

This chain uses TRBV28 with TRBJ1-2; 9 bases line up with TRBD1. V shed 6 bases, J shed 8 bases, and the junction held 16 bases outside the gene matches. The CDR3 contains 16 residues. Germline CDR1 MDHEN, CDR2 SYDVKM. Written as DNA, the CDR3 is TGTGCCAGCAGAACCGCACCAACTCCGGGACAGGGCGGCTACACCTTC. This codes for CASRTAPTPGQGGYTF.

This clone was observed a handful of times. The CDR3 region has the DNA TGCGCCAGCAGCCCCGACAGGATGGTTAGGACCTTC. Protein product: CASSPDRMVRTF. This chain joins TRBV5-1 and TRBJ1-2; maybe TRBD1 (6 bases). CDR1 and CDR2 (germline): SGHRS, YFSETQ. The CDR3 sequence is 12 residues long. With 4 bases removed from V and 14 bases from J, the gap between germline ends came to 18 bases. The entire variable domain, with the rest obtained from reference TRBV5-1 and TRBJ1-2, is as follows: KAGVTQTPRYLIKTRGQQVTLSCSPISGHRSVSWYQQTPGQGLQFLFEYFSETQRNKGNFPGRFSGRQFSNSRSEMNVSTLELGDSALYLCASSPDRMVRTFGSGTRLTVV.

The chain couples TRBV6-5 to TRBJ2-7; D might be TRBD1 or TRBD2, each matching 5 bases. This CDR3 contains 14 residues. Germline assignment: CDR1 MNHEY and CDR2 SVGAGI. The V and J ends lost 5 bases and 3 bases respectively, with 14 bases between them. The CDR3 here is CASSGPGRIYEQYF. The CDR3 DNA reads TGTGCCAGCAGTGGGCCGGGACGGATCTACGAGCAGTACTTC.

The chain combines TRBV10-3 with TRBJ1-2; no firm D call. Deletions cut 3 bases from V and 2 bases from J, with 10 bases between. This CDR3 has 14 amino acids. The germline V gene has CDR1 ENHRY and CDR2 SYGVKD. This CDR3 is CAISENGENYGYTF. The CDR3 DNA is TGTGCCATCAGTGAAAACGGGGAGAACTATGGCTACACCTTC.

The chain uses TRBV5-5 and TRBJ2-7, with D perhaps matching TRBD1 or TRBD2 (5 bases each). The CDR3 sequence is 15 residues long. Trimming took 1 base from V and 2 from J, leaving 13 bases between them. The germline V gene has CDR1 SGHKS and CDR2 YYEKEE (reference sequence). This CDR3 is CASSLMGTTTYEQYF. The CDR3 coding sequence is TGTGCCAGCAGCTTGATGGGGACGACAACCTACGAGCAGTACTTC.

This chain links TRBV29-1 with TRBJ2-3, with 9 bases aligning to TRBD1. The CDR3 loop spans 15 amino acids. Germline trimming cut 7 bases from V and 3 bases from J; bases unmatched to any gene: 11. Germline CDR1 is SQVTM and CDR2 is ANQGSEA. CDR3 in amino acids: CSASDRGRGTDTQYF. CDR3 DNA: TGCAGCGCCTCGGACAGGGGACGCGGGACAGATACGCAGTATTTT.

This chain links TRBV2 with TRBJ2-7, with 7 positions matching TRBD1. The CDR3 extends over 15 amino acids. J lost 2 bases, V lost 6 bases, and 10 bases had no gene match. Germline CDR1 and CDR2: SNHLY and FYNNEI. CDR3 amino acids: CASSPQPGQPYEQYF. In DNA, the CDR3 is TGTGCCAGCAGCCCTCAGCCGGGACAGCCCTACGAGCAGTACTTC.

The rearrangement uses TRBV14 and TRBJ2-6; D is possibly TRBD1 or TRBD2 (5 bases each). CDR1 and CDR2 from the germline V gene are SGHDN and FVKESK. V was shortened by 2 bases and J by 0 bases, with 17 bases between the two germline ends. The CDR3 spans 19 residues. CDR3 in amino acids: CASSQIAGTANSGANVLTF. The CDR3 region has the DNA TGTGCCAGCAGCCAAATCGCCGGGACGGCTAACTCTGGGGCCAACGTCCTGACTTTC.

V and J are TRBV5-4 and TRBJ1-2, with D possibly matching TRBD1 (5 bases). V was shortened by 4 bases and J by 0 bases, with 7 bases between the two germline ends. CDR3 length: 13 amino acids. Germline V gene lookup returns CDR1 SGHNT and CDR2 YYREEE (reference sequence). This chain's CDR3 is CASSVDTNYGYTF. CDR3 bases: TGTGCCAGCAGCGTGGACACTAACTATGGCTACACCTTC.

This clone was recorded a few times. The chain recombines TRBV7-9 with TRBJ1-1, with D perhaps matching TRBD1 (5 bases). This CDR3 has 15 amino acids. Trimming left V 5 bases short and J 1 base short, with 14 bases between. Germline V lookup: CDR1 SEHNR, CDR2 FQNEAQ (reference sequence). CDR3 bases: TGTGCCAGCAGCGTCGCGGGACGGCCGAACACTGAAGCTTTCTTT. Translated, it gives CASSVAGRPNTEAFF.

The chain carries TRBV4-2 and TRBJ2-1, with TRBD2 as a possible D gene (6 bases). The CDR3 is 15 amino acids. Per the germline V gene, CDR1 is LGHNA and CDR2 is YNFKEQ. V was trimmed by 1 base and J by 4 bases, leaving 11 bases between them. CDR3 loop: CASSQGLAMYNEQFF. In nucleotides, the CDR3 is TGTGCCAGCAGCCAAGGTCTAGCGATGTACAATGAGCAGTTCTTC.

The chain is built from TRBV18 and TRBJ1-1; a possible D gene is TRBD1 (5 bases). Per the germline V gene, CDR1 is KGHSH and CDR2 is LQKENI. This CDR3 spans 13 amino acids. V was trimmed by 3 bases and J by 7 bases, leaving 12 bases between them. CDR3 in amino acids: CASSPGGGVEAFF. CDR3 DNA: TGTGCCAGCTCACCTGGGGGGGGTGTTGAAGCTTTCTTT.

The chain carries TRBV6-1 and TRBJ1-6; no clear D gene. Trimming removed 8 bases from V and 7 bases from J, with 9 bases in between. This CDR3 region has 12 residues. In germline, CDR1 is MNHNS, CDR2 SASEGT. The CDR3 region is CASGGYNSPLHF. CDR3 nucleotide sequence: TGTGCCAGCGGTGGATACAATTCACCCCTCCACTTT.

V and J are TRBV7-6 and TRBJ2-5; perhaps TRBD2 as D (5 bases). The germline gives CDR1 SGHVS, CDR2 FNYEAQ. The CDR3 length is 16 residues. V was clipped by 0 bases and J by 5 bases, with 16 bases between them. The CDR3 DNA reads TGTGCCAGCAGCTTAGCAAACCCCGGGGTTGTGGAGACCCAGTACTTC. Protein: CASSLANPGVVETQYF.

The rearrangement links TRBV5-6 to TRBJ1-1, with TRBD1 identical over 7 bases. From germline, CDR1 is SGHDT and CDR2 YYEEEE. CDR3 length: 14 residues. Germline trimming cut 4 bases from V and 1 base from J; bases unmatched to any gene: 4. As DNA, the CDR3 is TGTGCCAGCAGCGTGGGGACAGAGAACACTGAAGCTTTCTTT. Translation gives CASSVGTENTEAFF.

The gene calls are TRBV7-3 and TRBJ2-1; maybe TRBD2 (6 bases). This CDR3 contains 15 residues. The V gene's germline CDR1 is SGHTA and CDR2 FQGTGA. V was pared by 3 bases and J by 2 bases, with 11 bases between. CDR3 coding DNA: TGTGCCAGCAGCTTGGGGGGTCAGACCTACAATGAGCAGTTCTTC. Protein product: CASSLGGQTYNEQFF.

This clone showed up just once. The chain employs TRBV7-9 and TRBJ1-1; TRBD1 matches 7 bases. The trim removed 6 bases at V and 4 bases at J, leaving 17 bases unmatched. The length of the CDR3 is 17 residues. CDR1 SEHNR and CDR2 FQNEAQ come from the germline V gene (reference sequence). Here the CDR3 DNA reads TGTGCCAGCAGACCCAGGACAGGTACGAGATGGGGCACTGAAGCTTTCTTT. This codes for CASRPRTGTRWGTEAFF.

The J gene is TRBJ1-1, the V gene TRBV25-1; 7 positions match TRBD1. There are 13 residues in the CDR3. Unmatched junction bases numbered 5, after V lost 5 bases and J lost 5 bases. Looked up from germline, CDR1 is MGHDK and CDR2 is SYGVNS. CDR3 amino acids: CASSQGERTEAFF. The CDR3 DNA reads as TGTGCCAGCAGTCAGGGGGAGAGGACTGAAGCTTTCTTT.

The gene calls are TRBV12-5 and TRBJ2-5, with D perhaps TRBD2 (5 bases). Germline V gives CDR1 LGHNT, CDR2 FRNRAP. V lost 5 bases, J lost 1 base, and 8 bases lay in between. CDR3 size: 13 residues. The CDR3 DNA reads TGTGCTAGTGGTCCAGGACTCCAAGAGACCCAGTACTTC. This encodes CASGPGLQETQYF.

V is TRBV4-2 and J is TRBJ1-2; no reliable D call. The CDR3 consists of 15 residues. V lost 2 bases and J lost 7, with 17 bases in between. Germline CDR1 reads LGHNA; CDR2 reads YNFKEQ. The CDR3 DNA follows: TGTGCCAGCAGCCAACAGTCCCCTGCCGGCGGTGGCTACACCTTC. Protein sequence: CASSQQSPAGGGYTF.

CDR3 coding DNA: TGCAGCGTCGGGGGGGGCAGGGGGTCGGATCAGCCCCAGCATTTT. Its translation is CSVGGGRGSDQPQHF. The V and J genes are TRBV29-1 and TRBJ1-5; the match to TRBD1 covers 7 bases. Germline-derived CDR1 and CDR2 are SQVTM and ANQGSEA. The trim removed 6 bases at V and 5 bases at J, leaving 13 bases unmatched. The CDR3 length is 15 residues.